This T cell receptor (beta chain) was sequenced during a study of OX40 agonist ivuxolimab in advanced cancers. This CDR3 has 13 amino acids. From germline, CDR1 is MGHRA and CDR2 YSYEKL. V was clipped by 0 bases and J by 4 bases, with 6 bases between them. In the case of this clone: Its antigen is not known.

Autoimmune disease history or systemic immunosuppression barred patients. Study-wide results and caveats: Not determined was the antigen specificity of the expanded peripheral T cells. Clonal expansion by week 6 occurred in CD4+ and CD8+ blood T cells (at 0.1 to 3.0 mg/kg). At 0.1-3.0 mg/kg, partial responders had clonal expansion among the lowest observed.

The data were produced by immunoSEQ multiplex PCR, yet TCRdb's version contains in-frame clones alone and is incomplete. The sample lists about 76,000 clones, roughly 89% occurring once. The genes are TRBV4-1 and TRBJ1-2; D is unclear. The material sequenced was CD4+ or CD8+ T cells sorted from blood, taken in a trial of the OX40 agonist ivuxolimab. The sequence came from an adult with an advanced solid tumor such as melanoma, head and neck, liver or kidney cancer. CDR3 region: CASSQDFLYGYTF. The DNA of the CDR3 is TGCGCCAGCAGCCAAGATTTCCTCTATGGCTACACCTTC.